A selection of T cell receptor beta chains follows, all from one sample in a study of radiotherapy plus CTLA-4 blockade in lung cancer. Data came from immunoSEQ multiplex PCR; TCRdb stores just in-frame clones and leaves some out. The sample shows about 28,000 clones, around four fifths of them seen only once. The sample here was peripheral blood, taken from a patient treated with radiotherapy plus ipilimumab. The receptors were sampled from a human donor with non-small cell lung cancer who had stable disease on radiotherapy plus ipilimumab. The CDR3 runs from the conserved cysteine through the conserved F or W. D genes are given only for firm matches. The size entry is marked missing in some rows and otherwise reads once, few, many or a size class.

V gene: TRBV5-1; clone size: .; D gene: TRBD2; J gene: TRBJ2-3; CDR3 DNA: TGCGCCAGCAGCTCCAGAGCGGGGGGATTGGATACGCAGTATTTT; CDR3 protein: CASSSRAGGLDTQYF
V gene: TRBV19; clone size: .; D gene: TRBD1; J gene: TRBJ2-1; CDR3 DNA: TGTGCCAGTAGTATCGCCCGGGACAGGGTCAACAATGAGCAGTTCTTC; CDR3 protein: CASSIARDRVNNEQFF
V gene: TRBV5-1; clone size: .; D gene: TRBD1; J gene: TRBJ1-4; CDR3 DNA: TGCGCCAGCAGCCCGGGACAGGGGAATGAAAAACTGTTTTTT; CDR3 protein: CASSPGQGNEKLFF
V gene: TRBV10-1; clone size: .; D gene: .; J gene: TRBJ1-2; CDR3 DNA: TGCGCCTCGTCGTCCTCTACTAACTATGGCTACACCTTC; CDR3 protein: CASSSSTNYGYTF
V gene: TRBV6-1; clone size: once; D gene: TRBD1; J gene: TRBJ2-7; CDR3 DNA: TGTGCCAGCAGCGCGACAGGGTTAAACTACGAGCAGTACTTC; CDR3 protein: CASSATGLNYEQYF
V gene: TRBV10-3; clone size: .; D gene: .; J gene: TRBJ1-5; CDR3 DNA: TGTGCCTCAAGGGGTAGATTAGGCCAGCCCCAGCATTTT; CDR3 protein: CASRGRLGQPQHF
V gene: TRBV2; clone size: .; D gene: TRBD1; J gene: TRBJ2-2; CDR3 DNA: TGTGCCAGCATGAAGGGGGCCACAATACAATCAACCGGGGAGCTGTTTTTT; CDR3 protein: CASMKGATIQSTGELFF
V gene: TRBV6-5; clone size: .; D gene: .; J gene: TRBJ1-1; CDR3 DNA: TGTGCCAGCAGTTACTACACAGGAGACACTGAAGCTTTCTTT; CDR3 protein: CASSYYTGDTEAFF
V gene: TRBV5-8; clone size: .; D gene: .; J gene: TRBJ2-7; CDR3 DNA: TGTGCCAGCAGCTTGGAACAGGTCCCCCGAGGGGAACAGTACTTC; CDR3 protein: CASSLEQVPRGEQYF
V gene: TRBV7-8; clone size: .; D gene: .; J gene: TRBJ1-2; CDR3 DNA: TGTGCCAGCAGCCAGGACCGGGGGGGCGGGGGCTACACCTTC; CDR3 protein: CASSQDRGGGGYTF
V gene: TRBV5-6; clone size: .; D gene: .; J gene: TRBJ1-1; CDR3 DNA: TGTGCCAGCAGCTCCGGGAAGCGGGGGCGGGGGAACACTGAAGCTTTCTTT; CDR3 protein: CASSSGKRGRGNTEAFF
V gene: TRBV19; clone size: .; D gene: TRBD1; J gene: TRBJ1-5; CDR3 DNA: TGTGCCAGTAGTATCCGGGACAGGGGTCTTGGTCGGCCCCAGCATTTT; CDR3 protein: CASSIRDRGLGRPQHF
V gene: TRBV30; clone size: .; D gene: .; J gene: TRBJ1-2; CDR3 DNA: TGTGCCTGGACTAGGGGGGGGAACTATGGCTACACCTTC; CDR3 protein: CAWTRGGNYGYTF
V gene: TRBV15; clone size: .; D gene: .; J gene: TRBJ1-2; CDR3 DNA: TGTGCCACCAGCAGAGCAACAGCAGCTAACTATGGCTACACCTTC; CDR3 protein: CATSRATAANYGYTF
V gene: TRBV6-6; clone size: .; D gene: .; J gene: TRBJ1-1; CDR3 DNA: TGTGCCAGCAGTCCACACTTTGGGGCAACTGAAGCTTTCTTT; CDR3 protein: CASSPHFGATEAFF
V gene: TRBV7-2; clone size: few; D gene: .; J gene: TRBJ1-1; CDR3 DNA: TGTGCCAGCAGCTTAGCGTGGTTGGGGAACACTGAAGCTTTCTTT; CDR3 protein: CASSLAWLGNTEAFF
V gene: TRBV7-2; clone size: once; D gene: .; J gene: TRBJ1-1; CDR3 DNA: TGTGCCAGCAGCTTAGAATGGCAGGGGAACACTGAAGCTTTCTTT; CDR3 protein: CASSLEWQGNTEAFF
V gene: TRBV6-1; clone size: .; D gene: TRBD1; J gene: TRBJ1-3; CDR3 DNA: TGTGCCAGCAGGGATCGGGACAGATTCCGAAACACCATATATTTT; CDR3 protein: CASRDRDRFRNTIYF
V gene: TRBV6-5; clone size: .; D gene: .; J gene: TRBJ1-4; CDR3 DNA: TGTGCCAGCAGTCTCTCCATGACTAATGAAAAACTGTTTTTT; CDR3 protein: CASSLSMTNEKLFF
V gene: TRBV7-2; clone size: medium-sized; D gene: TRBD1; J gene: TRBJ1-2; CDR3 DNA: TGTGCCAGCAGCTTAGACAGGGGGCTAGTGGAACTCTATGGCTACACCTTC; CDR3 protein: CASSLDRGLVELYGYTF
V gene: TRBV29-1; clone size: .; D gene: TRBD1; J gene: TRBJ1-1; CDR3 DNA: TGCAGCGTTGTAGGGACAGGGGGCTCTTCGACTGAAGCTTTCTTT; CDR3 protein: CSVVGTGGSSTEAFF
V gene: TRBV5-1; clone size: .; D gene: .; J gene: TRBJ1-2; CDR3 DNA: TGCGCCAGCAGCTTGGAGGGGGTGGCGGTCTATGGCTACACCTTC; CDR3 protein: CASSLEGVAVYGYTF
V gene: TRBV2; clone size: .; D gene: TRBD1; J gene: TRBJ1-1; CDR3 DNA: TGTGCCAGCAGTGTGTCAACCCGGACAGGGCGGACTGAAGCCTTCTTT; CDR3 protein: CASSVSTRTGRTEAFF
V gene: TRBV30; clone size: .; D gene: TRBD1; J gene: TRBJ1-1; CDR3 DNA: TGTGCCTGGAGTCTAAGAAGGGACAGCCTCATGAACACTGAAGCTTTCTTT; CDR3 protein: CAWSLRRDSLMNTEAFF
V gene: TRBV5-1; clone size: .; D gene: .; J gene: TRBJ1-1; CDR3 DNA: TGCGCCAGCAGCTTGGGTGGAGACACTGAAGCTTTCTTT; CDR3 protein: CASSLGGDTEAFF
V gene: TRBV10-3; clone size: .; D gene: .; J gene: TRBJ1-5; CDR3 DNA: TGTGCCATCAGTGCCCGGGGGGCTACTCAGCCCCAGCATTTT; CDR3 protein: CAISARGATQPQHF
V gene: TRBV7-8; clone size: few; D gene: TRBD1; J gene: TRBJ1-1; CDR3 DNA: TGTGCCAGCAGCTCACACGTGGGACAGCCCTTGAACACTGAAGCTTTCTTT; CDR3 protein: CASSSHVGQPLNTEAFF
V gene: TRBV7-9; clone size: .; D gene: TRBD1; J gene: TRBJ1-1; CDR3 DNA: TGTGCCAGCAGCCCCGGACAGGGCGACACTGAAGCTTTCTTT; CDR3 protein: CASSPGQGDTEAFF
V gene: TRBV7-9; clone size: .; D gene: TRBD1; J gene: TRBJ2-3; CDR3 DNA: TGTGCCAGCAGCGAGACAGGGGTCACAGATACGCAGTATTTT; CDR3 protein: CASSETGVTDTQYF
V gene: TRBV5-1; clone size: once; D gene: .; J gene: TRBJ1-1; CDR3 DNA: TGCGCCAGCAGCCTCTCCCAGGGAGACACTGAAGCTTTCTTT; CDR3 protein: CASSLSQGDTEAFF
V gene: TRBV5-6; clone size: .; D gene: .; J gene: TRBJ1-1; CDR3 DNA: TGTGCCAGCAGCTTCTTGGGGATGAACACTGAAGCTTTCTTT; CDR3 protein: CASSFLGMNTEAFF
V gene: TRBV5-1; clone size: .; D gene: .; J gene: TRBJ2-1; CDR3 DNA: TGCGCCAGCAGCTTGGGTTGGGGATACTACAATGAGCAGTTCTTC; CDR3 protein: CASSLGWGYYNEQFF
V gene: TRBV7-9; clone size: .; D gene: TRBD1; J gene: TRBJ2-3; CDR3 DNA: TGTGCCAGCAGCTTATATGGGACAGGGTCGGGAGATACGCAGTATTTT; CDR3 protein: CASSLYGTGSGDTQYF
V gene: TRBV5-4; clone size: .; D gene: TRBD1; J gene: TRBJ1-1; CDR3 DNA: TGTGCCAGCAGCTTTGACAGGGCGGCCACTGAAGCTTTCTTT; CDR3 protein: CASSFDRAATEAFF
V gene: TRBV7-9; clone size: .; D gene: .; J gene: TRBJ1-2; CDR3 DNA: TGTGCCAGCAGCTTAGAAGGGTCAGTGGCCTATGACTACACCTTC; CDR3 protein: CASSLEGSVAYDYTF
V gene: TRBV2; clone size: few; D gene: TRBD2; J gene: TRBJ2-5; CDR3 DNA: TGTGCCAGCAAGGGGTTAGCGGGGTCTGGAGAGACCCAGTACTTC; CDR3 protein: CASKGLAGSGETQYF
V gene: TRBV30; clone size: .; D gene: TRBD1; J gene: TRBJ1-4; CDR3 DNA: TGTGCCTGGACCCAGGGGGCCAATGAAAAACTGTTTTTT; CDR3 protein: CAWTQGANEKLFF
V gene: TRBV6-1; clone size: .; D gene: .; J gene: TRBJ2-1; CDR3 DNA: TGTGCCAGCAGTTCAGGGACCTTCTACAATGAGCAGTTCTTC; CDR3 protein: CASSSGTFYNEQFF
V gene: TRBV7-6; clone size: .; D gene: .; J gene: TRBJ1-2; CDR3 DNA: TGTGCCAGCAGCTTAATTCCAGGGGACTATGGCTACACCTTC; CDR3 protein: CASSLIPGDYGYTF
V gene: TRBV6-1; clone size: .; D gene: .; J gene: TRBJ2-5; CDR3 DNA: TGTGCCAGCAGACTTAGCGGCGAAGAGACCCAGTACTTC; CDR3 protein: CASRLSGEETQYF
V gene: TRBV7-9; clone size: .; D gene: .; J gene: TRBJ1-1; CDR3 DNA: TGTGCCAGCAGCTTATGGGGGAGCGACAGCAATGAAGCTTTCTTT; CDR3 protein: CASSLWGSDSNEAFF
V gene: TRBV2; clone size: .; D gene: .; J gene: TRBJ1-1; CDR3 DNA: TGTGCCAGCAGTGAAGCAGGGGCGAACACTGAAGCTTTCTTT; CDR3 protein: CASSEAGANTEAFF
V gene: TRBV19; clone size: .; D gene: TRBD1; J gene: TRBJ1-2; CDR3 DNA: TGTGCCAGTAGTGTTGGGACAGGGAATGGCTACACCTTC; CDR3 protein: CASSVGTGNGYTF
V gene: TRBV19; clone size: .; D gene: .; J gene: TRBJ1-3; CDR3 DNA: TGTGCCAGTAGTATTCTGTCAGTCTCTGGAAACACCATATATTTT; CDR3 protein: CASSILSVSGNTIYF
V gene: TRBV5-4; clone size: .; D gene: TRBD1; J gene: TRBJ1-1; CDR3 DNA: TGTGCCAGCAACATCCGAGACAGGGGGCGCGAATCGACTGAAGCTTTCTTT; CDR3 protein: CASNIRDRGRESTEAFF
V gene: TRBV12-5; clone size: .; D gene: TRBD1; J gene: TRBJ1-2; CDR3 DNA: TGTGCTAGTGGACCATATAGGGACAGTTACTATGGCTACACCTTC; CDR3 protein: CASGPYRDSYYGYTF
V gene: TRBV5-1; clone size: .; D gene: TRBD1; J gene: TRBJ1-6; CDR3 DNA: TGCGCCAGCAGCCGGGCGACCGGGACAGGGGATAATTCACCCCTCCACTTT; CDR3 protein: CASSRATGTGDNSPLHF
V gene: TRBV30; clone size: .; D gene: .; J gene: TRBJ2-2; CDR3 DNA: TGTGCCTCCTATCAGGACCTCACCGGGGAGCTGTTTTTT; CDR3 protein: CASYQDLTGELFF
V gene: TRBV14; clone size: .; D gene: .; J gene: TRBJ2-1; CDR3 DNA: TGTGCCAGCAGCCAAGTTCTCGGTTCTCCCAATGAGCAGTTCTTC; CDR3 protein: CASSQVLGSPNEQFF
V gene: TRBV10-3; clone size: .; D gene: .; J gene: TRBJ2-7; CDR3 DNA: TGTGCCATCAGTGAAAAACGAGACTCCTACGAGCAGTACTTC; CDR3 protein: CAISEKRDSYEQYF
V gene: TRBV9; clone size: .; D gene: .; J gene: TRBJ1-6; CDR3 DNA: TGTGCCAGCAGCGCCCTAACAGGGAAAGGGAATTCACCCCTCCACTTT; CDR3 protein: CASSALTGKGNSPLHF
V gene: TRBV7-3; clone size: .; D gene: TRBD1; J gene: TRBJ1-2; CDR3 DNA: TGTGCCAGCTCACAGGGGGCTAATGGCTACACCTTC; CDR3 protein: CASSQGANGYTF